This TCR beta chain came from a study of blood T cells in healthy people across ages. Trimming removed 6 bases at V and 3 bases at J, with 17 bases between. This CDR3 has 15 amino acids. The V gene's germline CDR1 is SNHLY and CDR2 FYNNEI. This clonotype was seen many times. With a J-beta primer mix and a sample-barcoded 5' primer, a second PCR ran about 7 to 12 cycles. Each cDNA molecule was tagged by a template-switch adaptor that had 12 random nucleotides. TCRdb re-called the 5' RACE reads through MiXCR, storing one row per CDR3 protein. This sample has about 500,000 distinct CDR3 sequences, with around 24% found just once. The same sample was also studied in work on T cells of mothers and their children. That paper adds: In this cohort, donors were three healthy Caucasian mothers plus their six children. Sample barcodes and 2-4 random nucleotides came from the second PCR's M1S primer. Mothers yielded over 8 million CDR3 reads, children some 2.9 million each.

V gene TRBV2 combines with J gene TRBJ2-5; possibly TRBD2 for D (6 bases). The sequenced material came from blood. This receptor was obtained from a boy between 10 and 17 years old in good health. DNA of the CDR3: TGTGCCAGCAGAGAGAGAGGATTAGCGGAAGAGACCCAGTACTTC. It yields the protein CASRERGLAEETQYF.